The 6 T cell receptor beta chains in this list originate from one sample, sequenced in a study of T-cell memory formation after mild COVID-19. TCRdb fed the 5' RACE reads into MiXCR, producing one record per CDR3 protein. Altogether about 190,000 distinct CDR3 sequences are present, around a fifth being singletons, with the ten largest covering about 23%. The sample comprised PBMCs or a T cell subset sorted from them (not recorded which). All receptors derive from an adult woman who had mild COVID-19 (a few samples of this study predate the infection). Cell type and time point are not known.

Only a few counts were recorded for this clonotype. J is TRBJ2-2 and V is TRBV25-1, with unresolved D. CDR3 length equals 16 residues. Germline CDR1 reads MGHDK; CDR2 reads SYGVNS. Trimming left V 0 bases short and J 3 bases short, with 11 bases between. The CDR3 reads CASSEYNRAHTGELFF. CDR3 DNA sequence: TGTGCCAGCAGTGAATATAACCGGGCCCACACCGGGGAGCTGTTTTTT.

This chain uses TRBV7-3 with TRBJ2-1; 8 positions agree with TRBD2. Germline V CDR1 and CDR2: SGHTA, FQGTGA. The CDR3 covers 15 residues. Trimming took 5 bases from V and 7 from J; bases not matched to a gene: 10. Here the CDR3 DNA reads TGTGCCAGCAGCCCCCTAGCGGGTGCAAGTAATGAGCAGTTCTTC. Protein sequence: CASSPLAGASNEQFF. Full variable domain (rest looked up from reference TRBV7-3 and TRBJ2-1): GAGVSQTPSNKVTEKGKYVELRCDPISGHTALYWYRQSLGQGPEFLIYFQGTGAADDSGLPNDRFFAVRPEGSVSTLKIQRTERGDSAVYLCASSPLAGASNEQFFGPGTRLTVL.

This clonotype was seen more than once but under ten times. The chain is built from TRBV29-1 and TRBJ2-7; D possibly matches TRBD1 or TRBD2 (5 bases each). In germline, CDR1 is SQVTM, CDR2 ANQGSEA. V was trimmed by 0 bases and J by 0 bases, leaving 12 bases between them. This CDR3 has 15 amino acids. CDR3 in DNA: TGCAGCGTTGAAGATAGAGGGGAGAGCTCCTACGAGCAGTACTTC. Residues: CSVEDRGESSYEQYF.

This rearrangement joins TRBV7-9 to TRBJ1-4; D ambiguous. Germline V gene data show CDR1 as SEHNR and CDR2 as FQNEAQ (reference sequence). This CDR3 region has 18 residues. V shed 5 bases and J shed 1 base, with 20 bases lying between them. The CDR3 is CASSVPTLDRVTNEKLFF. CDR3 sequence (DNA): TGTGCCAGCAGCGTACCGACACTTGATAGAGTAACTAATGAAAAACTGTTTTTT.

The chain carries TRBV29-1 and TRBJ2-7; 7 nucleotides match TRBD2. The CDR3 extends over 13 amino acids. The germline gives CDR1 SQVTM, CDR2 ANQGSEA. The V segment lost 4 bases and the J segment 0 bases; nucleotides outside the gene matches: 3. CDR3 protein: CSVGGGNSYEQYF. CDR3 nucleotides: TGCAGCGTTGGGGGGGGAAACTCCTACGAGCAGTACTTC.

The CDR3 loop is CAISSGASYNEQFF. The CDR3 DNA reads as TGTGCCATCTCTAGCGGGGCCTCCTACAATGAGCAGTTCTTC. The V gene is TRBV10-3, the J gene TRBJ2-1, with 9 bases identical to TRBD2. The CDR3 is 14 residues long. CDR1 and CDR2 (germline): ENHRY, SYGVKD. V was pared by 8 bases and J by 0 bases, with 2 bases of the junction left unmatched.